This T cell receptor (beta chain) was captured by sequencing in a study of cytomegalovirus exposure and HLA in healthy donors. Overall study: Early release data held approximately 81 million unique TCRs from HLA-typed donors.

In the case of this clone: Antigen: not known.

Primers: 60 Vbeta forward and 13 Jbeta reverse. Produced via immunoSEQ multiplex PCR; TCRdb's table is partial and in-frame only. In the table there are more than 150,000 clones, less than 90% of which are singletons. Germline CDR1 is SNHLY and CDR2 is FYNNEI. With 3 bases removed from V and 0 bases from J, the gap between germline ends came to 12 bases. The CDR3 loop spans 16 amino acids. Notes on the study in general: Data from an earlier analysis indicated that most TCR beta V segments were productive either about 87% or about 30% of the time. The authors considered a cluster of highly shared sequence variants likely to be a sequencing artifact.

The sequence came from a girl between 5 and 17 years old in good health and CMV-seropositive. Specimen: PBMCs. V usage is TRBV2 and J usage is TRBJ1-5; D remains unclear. CDR3 sequence reads: CASSDVSYYSNQPQHF. DNA for the CDR3: TGTGCCAGCAGTGACGTCAGCTACTATAGCAATCAGCCCCAGCATTTT.